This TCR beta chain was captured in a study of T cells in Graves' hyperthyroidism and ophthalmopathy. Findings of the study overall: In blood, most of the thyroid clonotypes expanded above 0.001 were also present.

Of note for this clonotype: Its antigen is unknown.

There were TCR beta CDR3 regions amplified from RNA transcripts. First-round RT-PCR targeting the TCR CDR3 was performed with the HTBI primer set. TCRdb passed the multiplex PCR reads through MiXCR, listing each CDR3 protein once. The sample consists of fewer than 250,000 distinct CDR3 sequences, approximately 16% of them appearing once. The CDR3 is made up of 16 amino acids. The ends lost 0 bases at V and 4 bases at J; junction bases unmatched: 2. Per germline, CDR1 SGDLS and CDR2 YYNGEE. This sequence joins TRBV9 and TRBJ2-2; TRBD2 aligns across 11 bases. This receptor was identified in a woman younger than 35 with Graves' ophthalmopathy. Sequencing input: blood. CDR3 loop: CASSVGGTSGTGELFF. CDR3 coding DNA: TGTGCCAGCAGCGTAGGTGGGACTAGCGGCACCGGGGAGCTGTTTTTT.